This T cell receptor (beta chain) was documented in a study of metastatic and nonmetastatic thyroid tumors. Looking at the study overall: Repertoires from malignant and benign thyroid patients were compared across blood and tumor or nodule tissue. Study-level findings and limits: Malignant tumors reportedly showed significantly higher TCR beta diversity than benign nodules in both blood and tumor.

This clone was detected a few times. Its antigen remains unidentified. Patients were all untreated before their thyroid surgery. As processed by the authors: Building a distant-metastasis classifier for papillary thyroid cancer drew on CDR3 differences across clinicopathological groups. Through MiXCR, TCRdb re-clonotyped the PCR reads. The V and J calls shown here were made by TCRdb, not taken from the authors' results. In the table there are around 8,600 clones, 35% to 40% of which are singletons. This CDR3 comprises 14 residues. The germline CDR1 and CDR2 sequences are LNHDA and SQIVND (reference sequence). The V segment lost 5 bases and the J segment 9 bases; nucleotides outside the gene matches: 7.

The chain couples TRBV19 to TRBJ2-1; 10 positions agree with TRBD2. The sequenced material came from tumor tissue. The sequence was obtained from a female donor with papillary thyroid cancer or a benign thyroid nodule (not recorded which). Some clones in this sample may be carry-over from other donors' samples. Written as DNA, the CDR3 is TGTGCCAGTAGTGTAGCGGGAGGCCTTGCTGAGCAGTTCTTC. This sequence encodes CASSVAGGLAEQFF.